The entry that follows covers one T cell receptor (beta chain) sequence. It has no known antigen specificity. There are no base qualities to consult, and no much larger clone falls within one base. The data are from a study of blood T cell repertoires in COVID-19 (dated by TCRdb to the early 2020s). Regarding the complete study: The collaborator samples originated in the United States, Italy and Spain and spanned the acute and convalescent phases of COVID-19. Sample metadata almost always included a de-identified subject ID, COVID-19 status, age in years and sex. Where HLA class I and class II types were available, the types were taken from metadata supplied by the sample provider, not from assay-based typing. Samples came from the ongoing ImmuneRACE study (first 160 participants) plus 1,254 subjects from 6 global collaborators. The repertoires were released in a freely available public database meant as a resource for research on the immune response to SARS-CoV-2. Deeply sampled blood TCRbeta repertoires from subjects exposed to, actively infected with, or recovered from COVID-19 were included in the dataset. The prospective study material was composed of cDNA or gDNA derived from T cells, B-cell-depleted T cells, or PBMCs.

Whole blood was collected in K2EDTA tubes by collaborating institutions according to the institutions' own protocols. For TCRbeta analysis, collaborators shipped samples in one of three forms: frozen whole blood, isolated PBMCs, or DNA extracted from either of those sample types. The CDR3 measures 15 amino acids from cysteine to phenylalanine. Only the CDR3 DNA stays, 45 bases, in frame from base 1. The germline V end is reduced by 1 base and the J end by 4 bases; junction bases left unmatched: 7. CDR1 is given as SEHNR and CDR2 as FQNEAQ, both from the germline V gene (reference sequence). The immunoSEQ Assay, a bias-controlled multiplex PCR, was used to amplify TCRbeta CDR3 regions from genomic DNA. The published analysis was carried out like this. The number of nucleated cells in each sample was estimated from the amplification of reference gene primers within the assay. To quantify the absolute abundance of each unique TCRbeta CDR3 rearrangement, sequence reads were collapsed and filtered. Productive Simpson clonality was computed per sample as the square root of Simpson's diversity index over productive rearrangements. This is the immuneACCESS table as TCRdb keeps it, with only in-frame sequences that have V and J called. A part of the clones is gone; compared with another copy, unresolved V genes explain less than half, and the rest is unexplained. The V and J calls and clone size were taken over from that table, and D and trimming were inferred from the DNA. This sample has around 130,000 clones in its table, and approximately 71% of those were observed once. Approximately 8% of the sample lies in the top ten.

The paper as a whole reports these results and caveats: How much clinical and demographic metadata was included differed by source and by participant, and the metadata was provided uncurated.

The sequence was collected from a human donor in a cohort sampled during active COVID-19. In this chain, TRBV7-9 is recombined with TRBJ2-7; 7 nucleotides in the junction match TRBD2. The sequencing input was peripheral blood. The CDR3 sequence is CASSLGAGAEYEQYF. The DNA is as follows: TGTGCCAGCAGCTTAGGCGCGGGAGCAGAGTACGAGCAGTACTTC. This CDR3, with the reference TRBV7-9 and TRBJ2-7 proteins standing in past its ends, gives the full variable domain DTGVSQNPRHKITKRGQNVTFRCDPISEHNRLYWYRQTLGQGPEFLTYFQNEAQLEKSRLLSDRFSAERPKGSFSTLEIQRTEQGDSAMYLCASSLGAGAEYEQYFGPGTRLTVT.